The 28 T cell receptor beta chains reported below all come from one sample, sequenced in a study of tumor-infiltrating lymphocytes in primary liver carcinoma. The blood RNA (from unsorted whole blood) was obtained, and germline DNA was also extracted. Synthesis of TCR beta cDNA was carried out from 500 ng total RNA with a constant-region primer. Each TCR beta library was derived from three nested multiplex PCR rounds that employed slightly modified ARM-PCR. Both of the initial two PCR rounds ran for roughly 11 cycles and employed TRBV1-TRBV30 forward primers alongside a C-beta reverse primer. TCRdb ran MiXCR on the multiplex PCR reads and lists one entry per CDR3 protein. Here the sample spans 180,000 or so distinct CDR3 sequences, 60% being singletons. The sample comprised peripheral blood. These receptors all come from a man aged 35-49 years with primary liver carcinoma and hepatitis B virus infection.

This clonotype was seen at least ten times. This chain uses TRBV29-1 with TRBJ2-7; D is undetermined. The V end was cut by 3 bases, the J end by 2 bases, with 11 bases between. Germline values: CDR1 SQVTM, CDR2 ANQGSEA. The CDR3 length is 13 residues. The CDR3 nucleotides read TGCAGCGTTGAGGATAGTGACACCTACGAGCAGTACTTC. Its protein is CSVEDSDTYEQYF.

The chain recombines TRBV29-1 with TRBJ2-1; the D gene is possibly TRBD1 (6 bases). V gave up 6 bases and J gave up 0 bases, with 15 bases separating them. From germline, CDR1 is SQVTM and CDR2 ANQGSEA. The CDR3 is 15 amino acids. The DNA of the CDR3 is TGCAGCGTGGGACATCCTTTCAGCTCCTACAATGAGCAGTTCTTC. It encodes CSVGHPFSSYNEQFF.

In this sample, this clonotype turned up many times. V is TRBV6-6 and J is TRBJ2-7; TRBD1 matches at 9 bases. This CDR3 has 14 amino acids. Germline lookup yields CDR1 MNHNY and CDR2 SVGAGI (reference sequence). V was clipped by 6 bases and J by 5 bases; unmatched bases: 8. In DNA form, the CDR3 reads TGTGCCAGCAGGCCATGGACAGGGGCCGACGAGCAGTACTTC. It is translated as CASRPWTGADEQYF.

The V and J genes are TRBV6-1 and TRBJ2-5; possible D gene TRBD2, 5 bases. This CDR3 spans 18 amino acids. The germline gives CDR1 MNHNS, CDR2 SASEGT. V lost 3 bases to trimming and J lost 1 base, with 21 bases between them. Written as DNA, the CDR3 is TGTGCCAGCAGTGACGCCTTCCAGAGGGAACAAAGCCAAGAGACCCAGTACTTC. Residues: CASSDAFQREQSQETQYF.

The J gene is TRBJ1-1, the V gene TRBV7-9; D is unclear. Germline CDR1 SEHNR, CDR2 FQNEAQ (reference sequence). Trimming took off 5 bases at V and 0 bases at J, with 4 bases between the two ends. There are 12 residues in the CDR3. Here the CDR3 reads CASSQMNTEAFF. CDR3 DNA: TGTGCCAGCAGCCAAATGAACACTGAAGCTTTCTTT.

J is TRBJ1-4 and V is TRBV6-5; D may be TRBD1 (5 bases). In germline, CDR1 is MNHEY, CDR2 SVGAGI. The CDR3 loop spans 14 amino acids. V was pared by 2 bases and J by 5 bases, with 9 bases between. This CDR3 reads CASSYRRGNEKLFF. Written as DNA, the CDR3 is TGTGCCAGCAGTTACCGGCGGGGGAATGAAAAACTGTTTTTT.

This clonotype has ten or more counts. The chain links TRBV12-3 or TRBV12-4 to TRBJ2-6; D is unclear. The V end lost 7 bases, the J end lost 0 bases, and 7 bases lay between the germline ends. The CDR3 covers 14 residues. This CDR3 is CASTFHSGANVLTF. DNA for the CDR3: TGTGCCAGCACTTTTCACTCTGGGGCCAACGTCCTGACTTTC.

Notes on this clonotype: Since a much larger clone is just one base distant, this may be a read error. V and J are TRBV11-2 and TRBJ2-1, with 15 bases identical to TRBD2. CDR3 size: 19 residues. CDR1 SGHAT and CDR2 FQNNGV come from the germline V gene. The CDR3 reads CASSYGLAGGPPTYNELFF. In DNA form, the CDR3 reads TGTGCCAGCAGCTACGGACTAGCGGGAGGGCCCCCGACCTACAATGAGCTGTTCTTC.

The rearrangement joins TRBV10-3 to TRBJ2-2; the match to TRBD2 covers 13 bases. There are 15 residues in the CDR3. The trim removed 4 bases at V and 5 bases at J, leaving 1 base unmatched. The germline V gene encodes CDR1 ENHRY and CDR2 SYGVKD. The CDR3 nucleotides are TGTGCCATCAGTGGACTAGCGGGAGGAACCGGGGAGCTGTTTTTT. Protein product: CAISGLAGGTGELFF.

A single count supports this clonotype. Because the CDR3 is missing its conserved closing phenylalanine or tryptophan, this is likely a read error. The CDR3 nucleotides are TGTGCCGGCATCTTAGTGCAGGAGAACAATGAGCAGTTCATC. It translates to CAGILVQENNEQFI. The genes are TRBV11-2 and TRBJ2-1; D not resolved. This CDR3 region has 14 residues. V lost 11 bases and J lost 5, with 19 bases in between. Germline V gives CDR1 SGHAT, CDR2 FQNNGV.

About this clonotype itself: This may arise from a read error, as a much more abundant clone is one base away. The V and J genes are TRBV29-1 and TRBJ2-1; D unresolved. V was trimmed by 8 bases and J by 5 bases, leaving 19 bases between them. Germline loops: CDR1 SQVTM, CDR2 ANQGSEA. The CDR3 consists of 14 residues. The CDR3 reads CSILAPLRNNEQFF. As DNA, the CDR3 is TGCAGCATTCTCGCCCCGCTGCGGAACAATGAGCAGTTCTTC.

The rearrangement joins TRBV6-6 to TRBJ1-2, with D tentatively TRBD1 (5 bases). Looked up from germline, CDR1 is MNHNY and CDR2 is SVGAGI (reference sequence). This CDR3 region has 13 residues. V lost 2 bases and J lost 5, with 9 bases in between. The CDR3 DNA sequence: TGTGCCAGCAGTTACCAGGGCTTTTATGGCTACACCTTC. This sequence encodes CASSYQGFYGYTF.

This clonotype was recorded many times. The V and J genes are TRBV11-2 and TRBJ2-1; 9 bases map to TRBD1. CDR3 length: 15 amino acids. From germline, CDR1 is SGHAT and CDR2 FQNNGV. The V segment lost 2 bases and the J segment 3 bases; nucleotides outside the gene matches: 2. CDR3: CASSLYRGLYNEQFF. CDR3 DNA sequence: TGTGCCAGCAGCTTATACAGGGGGCTCTACAATGAGCAGTTCTTC.

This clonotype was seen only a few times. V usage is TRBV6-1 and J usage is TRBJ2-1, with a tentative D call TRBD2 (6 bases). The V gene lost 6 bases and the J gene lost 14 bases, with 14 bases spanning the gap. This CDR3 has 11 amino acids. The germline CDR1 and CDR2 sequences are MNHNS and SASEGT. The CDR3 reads CASRRDWREFF. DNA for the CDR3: TGTGCCAGCAGGAGGGACTGGAGGGAGTTCTTC.

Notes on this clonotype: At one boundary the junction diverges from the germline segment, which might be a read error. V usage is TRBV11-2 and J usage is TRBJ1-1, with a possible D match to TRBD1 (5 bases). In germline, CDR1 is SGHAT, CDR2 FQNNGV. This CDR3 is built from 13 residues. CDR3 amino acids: CARSPQENTEALF. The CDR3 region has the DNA TGTGCCAGGAGCCCACAGGAGAACACTGAAGCTCTCTTT.

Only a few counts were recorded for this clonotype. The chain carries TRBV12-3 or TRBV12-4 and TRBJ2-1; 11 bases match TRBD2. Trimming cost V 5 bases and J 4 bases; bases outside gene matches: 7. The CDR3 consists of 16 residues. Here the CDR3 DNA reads TGTGCCAGCAGTCGATATAGCGGGAGGGAGTACAATGAGCAGTTCTTC. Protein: CASSRYSGREYNEQFF.

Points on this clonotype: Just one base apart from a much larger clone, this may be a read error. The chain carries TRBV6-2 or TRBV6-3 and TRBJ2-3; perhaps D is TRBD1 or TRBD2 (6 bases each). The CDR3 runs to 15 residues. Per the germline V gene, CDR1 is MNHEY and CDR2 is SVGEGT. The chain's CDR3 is CASSYRDTSTDTRYF. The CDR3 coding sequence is TGTGCCAGCAGTTACCGGGACACTAGCACAGATACGCGGTATTTT.

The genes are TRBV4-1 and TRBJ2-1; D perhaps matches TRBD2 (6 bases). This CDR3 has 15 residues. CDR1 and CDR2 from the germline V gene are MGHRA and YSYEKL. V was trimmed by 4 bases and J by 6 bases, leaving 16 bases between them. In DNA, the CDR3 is TGCGCCAGCAGCCGGGGGAGCGGGCCCGTCAATGAGCAGTTCTTC. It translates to CASSRGSGPVNEQFF.

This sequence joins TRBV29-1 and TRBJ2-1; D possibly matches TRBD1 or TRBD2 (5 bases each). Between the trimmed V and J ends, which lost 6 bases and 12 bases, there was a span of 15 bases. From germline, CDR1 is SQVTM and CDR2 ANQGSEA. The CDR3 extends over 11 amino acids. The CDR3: CSVGLTEGQFF. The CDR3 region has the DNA TGCAGCGTCGGACTGACAGAAGGGCAGTTCTTC.

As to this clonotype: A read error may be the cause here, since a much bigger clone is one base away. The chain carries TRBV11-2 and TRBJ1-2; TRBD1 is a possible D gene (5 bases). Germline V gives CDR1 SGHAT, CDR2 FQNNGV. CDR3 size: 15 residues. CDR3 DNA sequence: TGTGCCAGCAGCCTCCCACAAGGGGATTTCTATGGCTACGCCTTC. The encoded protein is CASSLPQGDFYGYAF.

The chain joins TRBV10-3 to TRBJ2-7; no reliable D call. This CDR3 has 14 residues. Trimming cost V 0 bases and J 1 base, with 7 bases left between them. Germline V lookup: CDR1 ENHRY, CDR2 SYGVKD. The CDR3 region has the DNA TGTGCCATCAGTGAGTCGGGGATTTCCTACGAGCAGTACTTC. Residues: CAISESGISYEQYF.

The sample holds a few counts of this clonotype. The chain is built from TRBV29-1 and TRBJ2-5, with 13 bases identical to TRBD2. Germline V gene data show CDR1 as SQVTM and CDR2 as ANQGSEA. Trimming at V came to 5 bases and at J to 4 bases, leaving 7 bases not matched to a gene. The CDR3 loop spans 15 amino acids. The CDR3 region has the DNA TGCAGCGTTCGGACTAGCGGGAGTTGGGCAGAGACCCAGTACTTC. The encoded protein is CSVRTSGSWAETQYF.

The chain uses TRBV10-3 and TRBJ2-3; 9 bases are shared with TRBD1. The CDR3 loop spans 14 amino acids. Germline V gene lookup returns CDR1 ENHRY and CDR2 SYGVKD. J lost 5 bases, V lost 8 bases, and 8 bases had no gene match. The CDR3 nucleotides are TGTGCCATCTCTGACAGGGGGGATAAAGATACGCAGTATTTT. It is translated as CAISDRGDKDTQYF.

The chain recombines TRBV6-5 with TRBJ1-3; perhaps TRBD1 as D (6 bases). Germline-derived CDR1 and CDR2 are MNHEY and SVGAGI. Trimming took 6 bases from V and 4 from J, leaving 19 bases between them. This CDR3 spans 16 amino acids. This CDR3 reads CASRTMKTGPGNTIYF. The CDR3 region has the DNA TGTGCCAGCAGGACCATGAAGACAGGTCCGGGAAACACCATATATTTT.

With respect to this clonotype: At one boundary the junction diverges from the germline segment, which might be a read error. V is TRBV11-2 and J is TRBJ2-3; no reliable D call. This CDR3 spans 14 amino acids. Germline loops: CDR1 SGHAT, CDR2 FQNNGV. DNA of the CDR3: TGTGTCAGCAGCTACTCGGTACTGTCAGATACGCAGTATTTT. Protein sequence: CVSSYSVLSDTQYF.

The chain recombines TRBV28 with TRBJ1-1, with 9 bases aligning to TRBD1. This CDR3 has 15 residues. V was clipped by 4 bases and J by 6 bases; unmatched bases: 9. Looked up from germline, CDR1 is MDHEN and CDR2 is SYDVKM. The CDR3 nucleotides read TGTGCCAGCAGTTCTAGTGGGACAGGGAGATCTGAAGCTTTCTTT. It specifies CASSSSGTGRSEAFF.

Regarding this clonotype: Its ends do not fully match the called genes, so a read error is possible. The DNA for the CDR3 is TGTGCCAGCTGTTTAGCAGGGTACAATGAGCAGTTCTTC. This translates into CASCLAGYNEQFF. This sequence joins TRBV28 and TRBJ2-1; weak D call: TRBD1 (5 bases). The CDR3 totals 13 residues. Germline CDR1 is MDHEN and CDR2 is SYDVKM. The whole variable domain, remainder taken from reference TRBV28 and TRBJ2-1, is DVKVTQSSRYLVKRTGEKVFLECVQDMDHENMFWYRQDPGLGLRLIYFSYDVKMKEKGDIPEGYSVSREKKERFSLILESASTNQTSMYLCASCLAGYNEQFFGPGTRLTVL.

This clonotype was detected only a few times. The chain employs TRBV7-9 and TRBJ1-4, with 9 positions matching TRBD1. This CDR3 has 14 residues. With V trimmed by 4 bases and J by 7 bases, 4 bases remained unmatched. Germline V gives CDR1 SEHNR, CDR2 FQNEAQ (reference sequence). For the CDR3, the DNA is TGTGCCAGCAGCTCGGGACAGGGACGTGAAAAACTGTTTTTT. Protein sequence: CASSSGQGREKLFF.